Detailed here is one T cell receptor beta chain. This sample's time point: blood at routine non-recurrence follow-up after resection. The study sequenced unsorted whole RNA from tumor, nontumor lung or frozen PBMC. Individual TCR cDNA molecules each bore their own unique molecular identifier. A single record per CDR3 protein comes from TCRdb applying MiXCR to the 5' RACE reads. The sample has about 52,000 distinct CDR3 sequences; around 7.7% are singletons. The sample comes from a study of spatial heterogeneity in lung cancer. Study overall: Follow-up PBMC specimens underwent sequencing when available; their median timing was around 24 months after resection.

The CDR3 length is 13 residues. V gave up 0 bases and J gave up 4 bases, with 6 bases separating them. V usage is TRBV12-3 or TRBV12-4 and J usage is TRBJ1-2; possible D gene TRBD1, 5 bases. The source of this sequence is a female donor with early-stage non-small cell lung cancer. The sample was PBMCs, taken at follow-up. This CDR3 reads CASSLATAYGYTF. CDR3 DNA sequence: TGTGCCAGCAGTTTAGCGACAGCCTATGGCTACACCTTC.